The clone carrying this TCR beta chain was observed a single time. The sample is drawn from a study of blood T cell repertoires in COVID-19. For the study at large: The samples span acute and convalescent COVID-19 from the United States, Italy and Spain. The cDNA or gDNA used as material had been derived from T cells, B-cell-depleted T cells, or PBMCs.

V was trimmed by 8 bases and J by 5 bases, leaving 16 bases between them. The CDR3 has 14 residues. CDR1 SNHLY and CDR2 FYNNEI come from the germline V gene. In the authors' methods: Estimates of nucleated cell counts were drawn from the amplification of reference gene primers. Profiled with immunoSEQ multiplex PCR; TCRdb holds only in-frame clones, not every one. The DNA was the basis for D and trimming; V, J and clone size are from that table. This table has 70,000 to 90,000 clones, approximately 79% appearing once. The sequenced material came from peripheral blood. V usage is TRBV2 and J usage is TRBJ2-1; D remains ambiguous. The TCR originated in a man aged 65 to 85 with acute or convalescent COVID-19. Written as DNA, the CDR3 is TGTGCCAGCGTGTGGGCCCAGGCTAACAATGAGCAGTTCTTC. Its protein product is CASVWAQANNEQFF.